Below, 5 T cell receptor beta chains from the same sample are listed, as sequenced in a study of T cells in Graves' hyperthyroidism and ophthalmopathy. TCR beta CDR3 sequences were amplified from RNA transcripts. HTBI primers were employed in a first-round RT-PCR of the TCR CDR3. One entry per CDR3 protein results from TCRdb running MiXCR on the multiplex PCR reads. The data show around 500,000 distinct CDR3 sequences, approximately 14% seen once. Input material: blood. Receptors originate from a woman aged 18-29 years with Graves' hyperthyroidism.

This clonotype was seen at least ten times. This rearrangement joins TRBV10-3 to TRBJ2-3; 10 bases agree with TRBD2. In germline, CDR1 is ENHRY, CDR2 SYGVKD. V gave up 4 bases and J gave up 1 base; unmatched junction bases: 8. The CDR3 extends over 17 amino acids. The CDR3 spells CAISGMVAGGGTDTQYF. CDR3 DNA sequence: TGTGCCATCAGTGGGATGGTAGCGGGAGGAGGCACAGATACGCAGTATTTT.

The genes are TRBV7-2 and TRBJ2-5, with 7 bases identical to TRBD2. The V gene end was trimmed by 0 bases and the J gene end by 6 bases; junction bases not matched to a gene: 7. The germline V gene has CDR1 SGHTA and CDR2 FQGNSA. This CDR3 comprises 15 residues. The CDR3 loop is CASSLAGQGGKTQYF. In DNA form, the CDR3 reads TGTGCCAGCAGCTTAGCCGGCCAGGGAGGGAAGACCCAGTACTTC.

V gene TRBV19 combines with J gene TRBJ1-5; D is unclear. CDR1 and CDR2 (germline): LNHDA, SQIVND (reference sequence). This CDR3 has 12 amino acids. V was clipped by 8 bases and J by 5 bases, with 10 bases between them. The CDR3 protein is CASGVGHQPQHF. CDR3 DNA sequence: TGTGCCAGTGGTGTAGGTCATCAGCCCCAGCATTTT.

This chain connects TRBV25-1 to TRBJ2-1; the D call may be TRBD1 or TRBD2 (6 bases each). V was shortened by 3 bases and J by 5 bases, with 20 bases between the two germline ends. Germline V gene sequence: CDR1 MGHDK, CDR2 SYGVNS. The CDR3 spans 17 residues. This chain's CDR3 is CASSDPLAGGWDNEQFF. CDR3 DNA sequence: TGTGCCAGCAGTGATCCCCTTGCCGGGGGCTGGGACAATGAGCAGTTCTTC.

As concerns this clonotype: A much larger clone differs from this one at a single base, so this may be a read error. The V gene is TRBV19, the J gene TRBJ2-1; TRBD2 agrees at 13 bases. This CDR3 has 17 residues. Looked up from germline, CDR1 is LNHDA and CDR2 is SQIVND (reference sequence). The CDR3 DNA sequence: TGTGGCAGTAGTACCGGACTAGCGGGAGTACGGTGGAATGAGCAGTTCTTC. Amino acid sequence: CGSSTGLAGVRWNEQFF.